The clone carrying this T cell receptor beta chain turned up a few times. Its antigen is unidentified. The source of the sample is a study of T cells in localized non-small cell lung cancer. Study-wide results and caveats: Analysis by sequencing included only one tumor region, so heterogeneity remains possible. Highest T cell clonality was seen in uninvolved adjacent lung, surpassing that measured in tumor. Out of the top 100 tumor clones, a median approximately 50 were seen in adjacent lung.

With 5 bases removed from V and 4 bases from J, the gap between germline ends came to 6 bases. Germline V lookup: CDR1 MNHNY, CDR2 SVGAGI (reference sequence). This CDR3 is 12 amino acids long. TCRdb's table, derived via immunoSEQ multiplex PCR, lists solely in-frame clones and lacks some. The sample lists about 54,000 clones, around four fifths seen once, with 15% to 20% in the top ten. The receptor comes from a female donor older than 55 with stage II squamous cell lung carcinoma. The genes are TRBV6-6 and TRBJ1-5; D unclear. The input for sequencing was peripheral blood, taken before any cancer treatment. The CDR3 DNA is TGTGCCAGCAGTGCCCAGAATCAGCCCCAGCATTTT. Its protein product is CASSAQNQPQHF.